Each of the 21 T cell receptor beta chains below was sequenced from the same sample in a study of T-cell reconstitution after alpha-beta-depleted transplantation in children. Unique molecular identifiers were incorporated when the TCRbeta library was constructed. Each CDR3 protein is one row after TCRdb ran MiXCR on the PCR reads. Among approximately 800,000 distinct CDR3 sequences listed, roughly 15% were seen once. The source was PBMCs, mostly from graft donor cells, collected 360 days after TCRalphabeta/CD19-depleted stem cell transplant. Source of these receptors: a male patient under 18 who had a stem cell transplant for acute lymphoblastic leukemia, so the T cells may come from the graft donor.

V is TRBV11-2 and J is TRBJ1-3; 7 bases map to TRBD1. V shed 5 bases, J shed 3 bases, and the junction held 4 bases outside the gene matches. The CDR3 contains 14 residues. Germline loops: CDR1 SGHAT, CDR2 FQNNGV. In nucleotides, the CDR3 is TGTGCCAGCAGCCTAGGGACAGTTGGAAACACCATATATTTT. Amino acids: CASSLGTVGNTIYF. Using reference TRBV11-2 and TRBJ1-3 for the parts outside the CDR3, the full variable domain is EAGVAQSPRYKIIEKRQSVAFWCNPISGHATLYWYQQILGQGPKLLIQFQNNGVVDDSQLPKDRFSAERLKGVDSTLKIQPAKLEDSAVYLCASSLGTVGNTIYFGEGSWLTVV.

Only a few counts were recorded for this clonotype. The rearrangement links TRBV13 to TRBJ2-2; D gene uncertain. The CDR3 is made up of 15 amino acids. Germline assignment: CDR1 PRHDT and CDR2 FYEKMQ (reference sequence). The ends were cut back, 5 bases at V and 4 bases at J, with 14 bases in the middle. CDR3 bases: TGTGCCAGCAGCCAGGCCCTTGCAGCCACCGGGGAGCTGTTTTTT. It specifies CASSQALAATGELFF.

This sequence joins TRBV11-3 and TRBJ2-5; 7 bases line up with TRBD1. The trim removed 5 bases at V and 5 bases at J, leaving 8 bases unmatched. CDR3 length: 14 amino acids. In germline, CDR1 is SGHNT, CDR2 YENEEA. CDR3 DNA sequence: TGTGCCAGCAGCACCGGGACAGTAAGCGAGACCCAGTACTTC. Encoded protein: CASSTGTVSETQYF.

This clonotype was counted only a few times. The chain recombines TRBV5-1 with TRBJ2-7; 8 nucleotides agree with TRBD2. The V and J ends lost 0 bases and 5 bases, in that order; junction bases with no gene match: 7. The germline gives CDR1 SGHRS, CDR2 YFSETQ. The CDR3 has 15 amino acids. The CDR3 spells CASSLAEGTRNEQYF. The CDR3 DNA is TGCGCCAGCAGCTTGGCCGAAGGGACTAGGAACGAGCAGTACTTC.

The rearrangement joins TRBV9 to TRBJ2-7; D not certain. V gave up 2 bases and J gave up 3 bases, with 15 bases separating them. This CDR3 has 15 amino acids. CDR1 is SGDLS, CDR2 YYNGEE, per germline. This CDR3 reads CASSVGSQIGYEQYF. Written as DNA, the CDR3 is TGTGCCAGCAGCGTTGGATCTCAGATAGGCTACGAGCAGTACTTC.

This clonotype was counted between two and nine times. The chain carries TRBV5-1 and TRBJ2-1; tentatively, D is TRBD1 (5 bases). In germline, CDR1 is SGHRS, CDR2 YFSETQ. The CDR3 contains 13 residues. V was cut by 9 bases and J by 2 bases, with 12 bases left in between. CDR3 sequence reads: CAIRQTAYNEQFF. The DNA of the CDR3 is TGCGCCATCCGGCAGACAGCCTACAATGAGCAGTTCTTC.

This clonotype was seen a few times. The J gene is TRBJ2-3, the V gene TRBV7-8; D not certain. V lost 4 bases and J lost 0, with 14 bases in between. The CDR3 has 16 residues. CDR1 SGHVS and CDR2 FQNEAQ come from the germline V gene. The CDR3 DNA reads as TGTGCCAGCAGCTCCCCGGACGGCATTAGCACAGATACGCAGTATTTT. It yields the protein CASSSPDGISTDTQYF.

DNA of the CDR3: TGTGCCTGGAGTGTACGCGGCAGGGGGAACTATGGCTACACCTTC. The encoded protein is CAWSVRGRGNYGYTF. V and J are TRBV30 and TRBJ1-2, with 7 positions matching TRBD1. V was clipped by 0 bases and J by 2 bases; unmatched bases: 6. The CDR3 spans 15 residues. CDR1 is GTSNPN and CDR2 is SVGIG in the germline V gene (reference sequence).

This clonotype appeared a few times. The chain has TRBV2 and TRBJ2-1, with 9 bases that match TRBD2. The CDR3 loop spans 17 amino acids. The germline V gene has CDR1 SNHLY and CDR2 FYNNEI. With 4 bases clipped from V and 2 bases from J, the junction kept 9 bases outside the gene matches. The CDR3 loop is CASSVLAGRNPYNEQFF. In DNA form, the CDR3 reads TGTGCCAGCAGTGTCCTAGCGGGACGAAACCCCTACAATGAGCAGTTCTTC.

This clonotype was seen a few times. The rearrangement joins TRBV18 to TRBJ2-1; D remains ambiguous. V lost 2 bases, J lost 3 bases, and 11 bases lay in between. Germline CDR1 reads KGHSH; CDR2 reads LQKENI. The CDR3 runs to 15 residues. DNA for the CDR3: TGTGCCAGCTCACCAGGGGTGGCAGACTACAATGAGCAGTTCTTC. This encodes CASSPGVADYNEQFF.

The chain combines TRBV29-1 with TRBJ2-1; D possibly corresponds to TRBD2 (5 bases). Germline assignment: CDR1 SQVTM and CDR2 ANQGSEA. The CDR3 is 11 residues long. V lost 5 bases and J 10 bases, leaving 12 bases between the germline ends. The CDR3 spells CSVIPPGEQFF. The CDR3 DNA reads as TGCAGCGTTATACCCCCGGGAGAGCAGTTCTTC.

The chain links TRBV5-1 to TRBJ2-3; the match to TRBD2 covers 8 bases. The CDR3 is made up of 14 amino acids. Germline CDR1 SGHRS, CDR2 YFSETQ. The trim removed 4 bases at V and 3 bases at J, leaving 4 bases unmatched. CDR3 nucleotides: TGCGCCAGCAGCCGGACTAGCAGGACAGATACGCAGTATTTT. Translating it yields CASSRTSRTDTQYF.

This clonotype was seen a handful of times. This chain joins TRBV5-1 and TRBJ2-2; no reliable D call. The V end lost 7 bases, the J end lost 4 bases, and 11 bases lay between the germline ends. The CDR3 extends over 13 amino acids. Germline V gene lookup returns CDR1 SGHRS and CDR2 YFSETQ. The CDR3 sequence: CASGQAVTGELFF. As DNA, the CDR3 is TGCGCCAGCGGCCAGGCGGTCACCGGGGAGCTGTTTTTT. Looking up the rest from reference TRBV5-1 and TRBJ2-2 gives the full variable domain: KAGVTQTPRYLIKTRGQQVTLSCSPISGHRSVSWYQQTPGQGLQFLFEYFSETQRNKGNFPGRFSGRQFSNSRSEMNVSTLELGDSALYLCASGQAVTGELFFGEGSRLTVL.

The DNA of the CDR3 is TGTGCCAGCAGTTTATTTTTTAGCGGGAGAACCTCCTACGAGCAGTACTTC. Its translation is CASSLFFSGRTSYEQYF. J is TRBJ2-7 and V is TRBV27; 9 positions agree with TRBD2. The CDR3 consists of 17 residues. The germline CDR1 and CDR2 sequences are MNHEY and SMNVEV (reference sequence). With V trimmed by 1 base and J by 0 bases, 7 bases remained unmatched.

This clonotype was observed many times. The chain combines TRBV5-1 with TRBJ1-2, with D perhaps matching TRBD1 (6 bases). The V gene lost 0 bases and the J gene lost 8 bases, with 8 bases spanning the gap. The CDR3 has 12 residues. Germline values: CDR1 SGHRS, CDR2 YFSETQ. CDR3 in DNA: TGCGCCAGCAGCTTGGAGGGGGTCGGCTACACCTTC. It yields the protein CASSLEGVGYTF.

The V gene is TRBV12-3 or TRBV12-4, the J gene TRBJ2-1; no reliable D call. The V end lost 6 bases, the J end lost 0 bases, and 9 bases lay between the germline ends. CDR3 size: 14 residues. CDR3 DNA: TGTGCCAGCAGATCCGCGGTCTCCTACAATGAGCAGTTCTTC. This sequence encodes CASRSAVSYNEQFF.

The chain employs TRBV27 and TRBJ2-7, with D tentatively TRBD2 (6 bases). V lost 4 bases to trimming and J lost 2 bases, with 9 bases between them. Germline V CDR1 and CDR2: MNHEY, SMNVEV (reference sequence). The CDR3 sequence is 13 residues long. The CDR3 reads CASSWRETYEQYF. The CDR3, as DNA: TGTGCCAGCAGTTGGCGGGAAACCTACGAGCAGTACTTC.

The gene calls are TRBV9 and TRBJ2-2; tentatively, D is TRBD1 (6 bases). V dropped 0 bases and J dropped 5 bases, with 8 bases sitting between them. Germline values: CDR1 SGDLS, CDR2 YYNGEE. The CDR3 contains 14 residues. The CDR3 nucleotides are TGTGCCAGCAGCGTAGCAGGGGCAACCGGGGAGCTGTTTTTT. Translated, it gives CASSVAGATGELFF. The full variable domain, in which reference TRBV9 and TRBJ2-2 provide the parts outside the CDR3, is DSGVTQTPKHLITATGQRVTLRCSPRSGDLSVYWYQQSLDQGLQFLIQYYNGEERAKGNILERFSAQQFPDLHSELNLSSLELGDSALYFCASSVAGATGELFFGEGSRLTVL.

This clonotype was seen more than once but under ten times. V and J are TRBV9 and TRBJ2-7, with 7 bases identical to TRBD2. V lost 4 bases and J lost 2; bases outside the gene matches: 9. The CDR3 has 15 residues. In germline, CDR1 is SGDLS, CDR2 YYNGEE. DNA for the CDR3: TGTGCCAGCAGCTCAGATGGGGGGGGAACCTACGAGCAGTACTTC. Its translation: CASSSDGGGTYEQYF.

A few counts support this clonotype. The J gene is TRBJ2-7, the V gene TRBV3-1; 8 bases line up with TRBD1. The CDR3 length is 14 residues. Germline V gene data show CDR1 as LGHDT and CDR2 as YNNKEL (reference sequence). Germline trimming cut 4 bases from V and 6 bases from J; bases unmatched to any gene: 8. This chain's CDR3 is CASSLGTGLTEQYF. In DNA form, the CDR3 reads TGTGCCAGCAGCCTAGGGACAGGTCTTACCGAGCAGTACTTC.

This clonotype was counted only a few times. The chain recombines TRBV29-1 with TRBJ2-7; 15 bases agree with TRBD2. The trim removed 5 bases at V and 7 bases at J, leaving 12 bases unmatched. Germline assignment: CDR1 SQVTM and CDR2 ANQGSEA. The CDR3 sequence is 16 residues long. CDR3 in amino acids: CSVWTSGRVPPDEQYF. CDR3 nucleotides: TGCAGCGTTTGGACTAGCGGGAGGGTCCCCCCTGATGAGCAGTACTTC.